This T cell receptor beta chain derives from a study of breast tumors, draining lymph nodes, adjacent tissues. This CDR3 comprises 13 residues. CDR1 and CDR2 (germline): DFQATT, SNEGSKA (reference sequence). V lost 6 bases and J lost 8, with 19 bases in between. On this clonotype: The antigen remains unidentified.

Notes on the study in general: Data fit most tumor T cells coming from lymph node, expanding in tumor. Tumor repertoires ranked between lymph nodes and nontumor tissue in diversity, with V and J gene preferences. Tumor and nontumor repertoires were significantly more similar in luminal-like than in basal-like breast cancer. That most tumor T cells come from lymph nodes remained unproven.

One entry per CDR3 protein results from TCRdb running MiXCR on the multiplex PCR reads. The data hold about 220,000 distinct CDR3 sequences, with under 40% observed a single time. The lymph nodes were axillary draining lymph nodes from breast cancer patients. This clonotype was obtained from a female donor with breast cancer. Some clones in this sample may be carry-over from other donors' samples. The sample taken for sequencing was axillary lymph node tissue. This chain joins TRBV20-1 and TRBJ1-2; maybe TRBD1 (5 bases). CDR3 sequence: CSARSGTGRGYTF. In DNA, the CDR3 is TGCAGTGCCCGATCCGGGACCGGGAGGGGCTACACCTTC.